This TCR beta chain was sequenced during a study of blood T cell repertoires in COVID-19. Background on the study: Sites in the United States, Italy and Spain provided acute and convalescent COVID-19 samples. PBMCs, B-cell-depleted T cells, or T cells provided the cDNA or gDNA that made up the material.

Authors' processing steps: Reference gene primer amplification yielded estimated nucleated cell counts. The assay was immunoSEQ multiplex PCR, and TCRdb's table has in-frame clones only and misses some. The DNA gave D and trimming, while V, J and clone size come from that table. The sample consists of about 130,000 clones, 70% to 85% of them appearing once. The sequenced sample consisted of peripheral blood. The sequence was collected from a woman between 45 and 60 years old with acute or convalescent COVID-19.

In nucleotides, the CDR3 is TGTGCCAGCAGCTTCTCGGGGTCGGAAGGCTACACCTTC. Amino acids: CASSFSGSEGYTF. The J gene is TRBJ1-2, the V gene TRBV6-5; D gene unclear. This CDR3 is built from 13 residues. The germline CDR1 and CDR2 sequences are MNHEY and SVGAGI. Trimming stripped 6 bases from V and 8 bases from J, with 16 bases between.